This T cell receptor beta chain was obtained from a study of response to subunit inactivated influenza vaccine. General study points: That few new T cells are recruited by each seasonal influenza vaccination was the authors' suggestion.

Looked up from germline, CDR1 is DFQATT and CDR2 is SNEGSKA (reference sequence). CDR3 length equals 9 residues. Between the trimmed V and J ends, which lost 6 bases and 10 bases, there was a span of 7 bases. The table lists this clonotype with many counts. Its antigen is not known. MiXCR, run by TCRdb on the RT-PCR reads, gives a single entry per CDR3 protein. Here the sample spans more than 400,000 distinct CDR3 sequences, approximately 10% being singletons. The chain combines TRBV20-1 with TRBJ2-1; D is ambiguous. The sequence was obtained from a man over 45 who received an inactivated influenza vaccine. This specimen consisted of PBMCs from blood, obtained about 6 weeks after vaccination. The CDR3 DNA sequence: TGCAGTGCCAAACCGGAGCAGTTCTTC. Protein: CSAKPEQFF.